This is a list of T cell receptor beta chains from one sample in a study of blood T cells in healthy people across ages. TCRdb reanalysed the 5' RACE reads using MiXCR and keeps one entry per CDR3 protein. The data hold around 710,000 distinct CDR3 sequences, with about 40% observed a single time. Sequencing input: blood. These receptors all stem from a woman aged 55-75 years in good health. Both conserved end residues are trimmed from each CDR3. The order of the fields is V gene, J gene, CDR3 protein.

V: TRBV4-1; J: TRBJ1-5; CDR3: ASSQDSQGYQPQH
V: TRBV7-2; J: TRBJ1-5; CDR3: ASSAELNQPQH
V: TRBV12-3/TRBV12-4; J: TRBJ2-7; CDR3: ASSVAGVTYEQY
V: TRBV10-3; J: TRBJ2-7; CDR3: AISDYGTSGRANEQY
V: TRBV12-3/TRBV12-4; J: TRBJ2-1; CDR3: ASSLSGASSYNEQF
V: TRBV7-8; J: TRBJ2-5; CDR3: ASSPSSGGAQETQY
V: TRBV12-5; J: TRBJ1-6; CDR3: ASGLITGTGSPLH
V: TRBV4-2; J: TRBJ2-3; CDR3: AGSQDGTGTDTQY
V: TRBV29-1; J: TRBJ2-1; CDR3: SSRDGNNEQF
V: TRBV24-1; J: TRBJ2-1; CDR3: ATSDPGPIQFNEQF
V: TRBV20-1; J: TRBJ2-3; CDR3: SANTGTPNGDTQY
V: TRBV20-1; J: TRBJ2-7; CDR3: SARVAGLREQY
V: TRBV14; J: TRBJ2-3; CDR3: ASSRENTQY
V: TRBV12-3/TRBV12-4; J: TRBJ1-2; CDR3: ASREQGALYSGYT
V: TRBV6-5; J: TRBJ2-4; CDR3: ASSYSGDTKNIQY
V: TRBV7-2; J: TRBJ2-5; CDR3: ASTSGGGVETQY
V: TRBV20-1; J: TRBJ2-7; CDR3: SASIQRESKEQY
V: TRBV5-1; J: TRBJ2-3; CDR3: ASSLEGGITAITTDTQY
V: TRBV24-1; J: TRBJ1-2; CDR3: ATSVGTDYGYT
V: TRBV9; J: TRBJ2-2; CDR3: ASSQAGGANTGELF
V: TRBV24-1; J: NA; CDR3: ATSYSSGRWTYNEQY
V: TRBV20-1; J: TRBJ1-2; CDR3: SALNHNYGNT
V: TRBV27; J: TRBJ2-3; CDR3: ASSPLVPSTDTQY
V: TRBV20-1; J: TRBJ2-1; CDR3: SARVGNYNEQF
V: TRBV29-1; J: TRBJ2-1; CDR3: SVDQGTRNEQF
V: TRBV9; J: TRBJ2-6; CDR3: ASSPGQGASGANVLT
V: TRBV7-7; J: TRBJ2-2; CDR3: ASSRRAGGGPGELF
V: TRBV4-3; J: TRBJ2-7; CDR3: ASSQGTGTYEQY
V: TRBV7-2; J: TRBJ2-3; CDR3: ASSPLRQGYTQY
V: TRBV12-3/TRBV12-4; J: TRBJ2-5; CDR3: ASSPHQETQY
V: TRBV7-9; J: TRBJ1-4; CDR3: ASSARDKLF
V: TRBV9; J: TRBJ2-7; CDR3: ASSVESGRADNEQY
V: TRBV18; J: TRBJ2-7; CDR3: ASSAGTFYEQY
V: TRBV20-1; J: TRBJ2-7; CDR3: SARDQRLNSYEQY
V: TRBV7-9; J: TRBJ2-1; CDR3: ASSLVYGVTSEQF
V: TRBV29-1; J: TRBJ2-1; CDR3: SAEGGPSKNEQF
V: TRBV29-1; J: TRBJ2-7; CDR3: SGGTVGNEQY
V: TRBV20-1; J: TRBJ2-7; CDR3: SASRLAGQASYEQY
V: TRBV7-2; J: TRBJ1-2; CDR3: ASSSRGSGGGYT
V: TRBV11-1; J: TRBJ2-7; CDR3: ASSLGIAGEKQY
V: TRBV18; J: TRBJ2-7; CDR3: ASSPPHTDLHNEQY
V: TRBV3-1; J: TRBJ2-7; CDR3: ASSQGVQGYEQY
V: TRBV4-3; J: TRBJ2-2; CDR3: ASSQEFFGQGWDTGELF
V: TRBV5-1; J: TRBJ2-5; CDR3: ASQGTAQETQY
V: TRBV6-1; J: TRBJ2-1; CDR3: ASSRTSGLSSYNEQF
V: TRBV12-3/TRBV12-4; J: TRBJ1-2; CDR3: ASSPQTGWGYGYT
V: TRBV25-1; J: TRBJ2-6; CDR3: ASSEFWANQNSGANVLT
V: TRBV7-9; J: TRBJ1-2; CDR3: ASSRVYGYT
V: TRBV3-1; J: TRBJ2-7; CDR3: ASSQGHEQY
V: TRBV7-2; J: TRBJ2-2; CDR3: ASSLRLAGVTGELF